This entry is about one T cell receptor (beta chain). Its cognate antigen is unknown. From the germline J gene comes the end of the CDR3, since the read stops 3 residues before it. Generated by immunoSEQ multiplex PCR, the TCRdb table keeps only in-frame clones and is missing some. The listing records around 48,000 clones. This CDR3 region has 16 residues. V lost 3 bases and J 0 bases, leaving 13 bases between the germline ends. The germline CDR1 and CDR2 sequences are LNHDA and SQIVND (reference sequence). This sample stems from a study of Tregs in tolerant kidney transplant recipients. The study, taken as a whole, reports: Tregs expanded with activated donor B cells seemed most donor-specific.

The chain combines TRBV19 with TRBJ2-3; D possibly corresponds to TRBD1 (6 bases). The source is a human donor who received a combined kidney and bone marrow transplant. The sample in question was CD4+ T cells from blood, obtained before the transplant. The CDR3 loop is CASSMTGRTSTDTQYF. Partial CDR3 DNA: TGTGCCAGTAGTATGACAGGTCGCACTAGCACAGATACG.